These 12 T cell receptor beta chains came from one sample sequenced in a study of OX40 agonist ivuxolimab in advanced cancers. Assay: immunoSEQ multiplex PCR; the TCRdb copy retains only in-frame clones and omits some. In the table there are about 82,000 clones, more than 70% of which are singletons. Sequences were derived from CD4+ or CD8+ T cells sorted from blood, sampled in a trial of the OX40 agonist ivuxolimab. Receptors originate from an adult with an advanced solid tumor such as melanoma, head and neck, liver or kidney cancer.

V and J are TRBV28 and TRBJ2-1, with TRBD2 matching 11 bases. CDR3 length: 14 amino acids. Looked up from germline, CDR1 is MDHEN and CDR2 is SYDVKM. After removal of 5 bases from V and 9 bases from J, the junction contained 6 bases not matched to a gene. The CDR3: CASSIAGGLVEQFF. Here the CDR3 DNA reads TGTGCCAGCAGTATAGCGGGGGGGCTTGTTGAGCAGTTCTTC.

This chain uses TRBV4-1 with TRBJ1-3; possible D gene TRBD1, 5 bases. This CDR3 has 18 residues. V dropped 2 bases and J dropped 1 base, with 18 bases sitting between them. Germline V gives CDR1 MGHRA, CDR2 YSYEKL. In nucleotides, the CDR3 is TGCGCCAGCAGCCAACGTACCCTTACCGGGACGTCTGGAAACACCATATATTTT. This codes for CASSQRTLTGTSGNTIYF.

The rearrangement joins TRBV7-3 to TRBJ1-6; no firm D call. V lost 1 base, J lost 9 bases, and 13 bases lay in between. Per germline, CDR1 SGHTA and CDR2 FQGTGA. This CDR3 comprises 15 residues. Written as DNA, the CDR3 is TGTGCCAGCAGCTTAAATTCCCAGACGAGTTCACCCCTCCACTTT. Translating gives CASSLNSQTSSPLHF.

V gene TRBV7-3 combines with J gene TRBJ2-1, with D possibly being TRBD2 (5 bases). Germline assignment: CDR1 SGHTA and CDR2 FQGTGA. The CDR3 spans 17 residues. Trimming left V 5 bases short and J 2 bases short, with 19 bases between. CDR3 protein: CASSRVGGDQAYNEQFF. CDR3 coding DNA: TGTGCCAGCAGCCGCGTTGGAGGAGATCAAGCCTACAATGAGCAGTTCTTC.

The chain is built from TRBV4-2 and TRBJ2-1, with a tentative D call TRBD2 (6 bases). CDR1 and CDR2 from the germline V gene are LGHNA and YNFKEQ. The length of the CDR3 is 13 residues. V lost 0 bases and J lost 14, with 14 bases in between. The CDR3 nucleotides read TGTGCCAGCAGCCAAGACCCCGGGGACTCCGAGTTCTTC. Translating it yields CASSQDPGDSEFF.

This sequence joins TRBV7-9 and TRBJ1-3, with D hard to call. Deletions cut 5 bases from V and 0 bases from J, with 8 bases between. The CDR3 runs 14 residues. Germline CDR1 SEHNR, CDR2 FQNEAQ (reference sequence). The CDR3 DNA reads TGTGCCAGCAGCCCTGGGAGCTCTGGAAACACCATATATTTT. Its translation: CASSPGSSGNTIYF.

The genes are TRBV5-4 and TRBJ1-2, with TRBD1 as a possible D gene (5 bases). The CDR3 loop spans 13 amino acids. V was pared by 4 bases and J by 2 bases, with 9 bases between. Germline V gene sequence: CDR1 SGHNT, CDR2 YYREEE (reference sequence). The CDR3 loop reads CASSRDVNYGYTF. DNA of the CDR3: TGTGCCAGCAGCCGGGACGTCAACTATGGCTACACCTTC.

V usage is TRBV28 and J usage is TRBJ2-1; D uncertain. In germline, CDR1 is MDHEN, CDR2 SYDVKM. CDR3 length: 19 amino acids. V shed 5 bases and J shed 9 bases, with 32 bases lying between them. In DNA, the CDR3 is TGTGCCAGCAGTGAGGTGGGGAAGAGGCCAATGAGCGAAGCTAGTGAGCAGTTCTTC. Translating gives CASSEVGKRPMSEASEQFF.

CDR3 loop: CASSEALAGASTDTQYF. CDR3 DNA sequence: TGTGCCAGCAGTGAAGCGCTGGCAGGGGCTAGCACAGATACGCAGTATTTT. The genes are TRBV2 and TRBJ2-3, with a tentative D call TRBD1 (6 bases). V lost 0 bases to trimming and J lost 0 bases, with 13 bases between them. The CDR3 is made up of 17 amino acids. The germline V gene has CDR1 SNHLY and CDR2 FYNNEI.

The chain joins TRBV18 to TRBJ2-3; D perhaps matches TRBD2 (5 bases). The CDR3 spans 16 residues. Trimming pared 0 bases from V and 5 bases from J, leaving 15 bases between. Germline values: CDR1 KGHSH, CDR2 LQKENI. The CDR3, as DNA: TGTGCCAGCTCACCACCTCCTAGCCATCTTAAAGATACGCAGTATTTT. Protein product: CASSPPPSHLKDTQYF.

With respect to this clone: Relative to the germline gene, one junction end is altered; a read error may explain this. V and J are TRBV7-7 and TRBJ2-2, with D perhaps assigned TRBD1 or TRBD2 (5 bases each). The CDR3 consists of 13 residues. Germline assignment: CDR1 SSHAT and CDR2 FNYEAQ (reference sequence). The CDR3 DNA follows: TGTGCTAGCAGCGGTACAGGTACCGGGGAGCTGTTTTTT. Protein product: CASSGTGTGELFF.

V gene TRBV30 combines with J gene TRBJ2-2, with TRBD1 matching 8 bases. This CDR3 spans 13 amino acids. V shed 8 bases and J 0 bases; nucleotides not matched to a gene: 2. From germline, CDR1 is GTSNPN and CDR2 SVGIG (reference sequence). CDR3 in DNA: TGTGCCGGGGGACAGGCGAACACCGGGGAGCTGTTTTTT. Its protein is CAGGQANTGELFF. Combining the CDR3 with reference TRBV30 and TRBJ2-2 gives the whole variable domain SQTIHQWPATLVQPVGSPLSLECTVEGTSNPNLYWYRQAAGRGLQLLFYSVGIGQISSEVPQNLSASRPQDRQFILSSKKLLLSDSGFYLCAGGQANTGELFFGEGSRLTVL.